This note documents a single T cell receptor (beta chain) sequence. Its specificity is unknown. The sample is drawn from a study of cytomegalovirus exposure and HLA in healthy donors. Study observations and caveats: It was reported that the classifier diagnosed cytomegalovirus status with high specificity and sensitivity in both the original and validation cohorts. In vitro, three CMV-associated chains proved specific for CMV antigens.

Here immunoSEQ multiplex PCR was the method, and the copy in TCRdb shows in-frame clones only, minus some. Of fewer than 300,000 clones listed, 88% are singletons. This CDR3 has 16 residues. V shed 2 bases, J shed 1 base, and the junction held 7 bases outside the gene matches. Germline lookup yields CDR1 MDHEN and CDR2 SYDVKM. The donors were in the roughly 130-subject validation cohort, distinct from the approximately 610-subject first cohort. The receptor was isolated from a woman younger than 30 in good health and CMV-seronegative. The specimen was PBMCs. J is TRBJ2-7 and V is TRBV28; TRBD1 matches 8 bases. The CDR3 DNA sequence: TGTGCCAGCAGTTTAACGGACAGGGTTTTATCCTACGAGCAGTACTTC. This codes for CASSLTDRVLSYEQYF.